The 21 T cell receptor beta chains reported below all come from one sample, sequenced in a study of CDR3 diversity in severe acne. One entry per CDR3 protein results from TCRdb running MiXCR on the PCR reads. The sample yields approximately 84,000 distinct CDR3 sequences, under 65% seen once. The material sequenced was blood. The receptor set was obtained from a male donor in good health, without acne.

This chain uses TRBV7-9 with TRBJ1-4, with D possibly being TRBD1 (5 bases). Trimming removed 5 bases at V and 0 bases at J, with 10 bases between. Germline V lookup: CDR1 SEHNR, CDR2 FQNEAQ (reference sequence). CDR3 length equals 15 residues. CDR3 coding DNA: TGTGCCAGCAGCGACCAGGGTTCAACTAATGAAAAACTGTTTTTT. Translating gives CASSDQGSTNEKLFF.

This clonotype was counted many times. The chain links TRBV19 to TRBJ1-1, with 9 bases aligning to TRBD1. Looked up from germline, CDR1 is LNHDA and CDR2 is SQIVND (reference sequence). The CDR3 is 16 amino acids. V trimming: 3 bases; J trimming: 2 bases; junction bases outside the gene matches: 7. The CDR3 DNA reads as TGTGCCAGTAGTATCACAGGGGGCCCGCCTAACACTGAAGCTTTCTTT. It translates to CASSITGGPPNTEAFF.

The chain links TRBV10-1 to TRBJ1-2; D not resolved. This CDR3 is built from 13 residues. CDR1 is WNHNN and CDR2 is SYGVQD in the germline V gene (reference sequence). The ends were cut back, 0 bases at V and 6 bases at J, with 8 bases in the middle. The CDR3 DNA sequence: TGCGCCAGCAGTGAGTCGATGGGGAATGGCTACACCTTC. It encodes CASSESMGNGYTF.

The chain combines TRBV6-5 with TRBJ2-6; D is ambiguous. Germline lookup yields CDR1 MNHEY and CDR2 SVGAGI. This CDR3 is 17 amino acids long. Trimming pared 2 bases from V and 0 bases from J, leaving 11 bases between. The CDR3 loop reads CASSYGAPNSGANVLTF. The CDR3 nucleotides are TGTGCCAGCAGTTACGGCGCTCCGAACTCTGGGGCCAACGTCCTGACTTTC.

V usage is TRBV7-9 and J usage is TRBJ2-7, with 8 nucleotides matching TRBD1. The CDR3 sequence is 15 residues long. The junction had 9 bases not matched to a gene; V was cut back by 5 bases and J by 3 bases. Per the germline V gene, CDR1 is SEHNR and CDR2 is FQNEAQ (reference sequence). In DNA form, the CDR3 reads TGTGCCAGCAGCACAGAGGACAGGGAGAGCTACGAGCAGTACTTC. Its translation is CASSTEDRESYEQYF. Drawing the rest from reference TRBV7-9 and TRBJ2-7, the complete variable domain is DTGVSQNPRHKITKRGQNVTFRCDPISEHNRLYWYRQTLGQGPEFLTYFQNEAQLEKSRLLSDRFSAERPKGSFSTLEIQRTEQGDSAMYLCASSTEDRESYEQYFGPGTRLTVT.

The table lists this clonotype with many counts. This CDR3 reads CASSGTGFDGYTF. The CDR3 bases are TGTGCCAGCAGCGGGACAGGGTTTGATGGCTACACCTTC. V and J are TRBV11-2 and TRBJ1-2; 9 positions agree with TRBD1. The CDR3 has 13 residues. V was pared by 5 bases and J by 6 bases, with 4 bases of the junction left unmatched. Germline V gene sequence: CDR1 SGHAT, CDR2 FQNNGV.

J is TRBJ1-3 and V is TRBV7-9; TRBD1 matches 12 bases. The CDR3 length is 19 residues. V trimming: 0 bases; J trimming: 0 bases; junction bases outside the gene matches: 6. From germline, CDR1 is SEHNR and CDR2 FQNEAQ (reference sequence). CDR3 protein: CASSLAGQGAEYSGNTIYF. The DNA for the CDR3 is TGTGCCAGCAGCTTAGCGGGACAGGGGGCGGAATACTCTGGAAACACCATATATTTT.

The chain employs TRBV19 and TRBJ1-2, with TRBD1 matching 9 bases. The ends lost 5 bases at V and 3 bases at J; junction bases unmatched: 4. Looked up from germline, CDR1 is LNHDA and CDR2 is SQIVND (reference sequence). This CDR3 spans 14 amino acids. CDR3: CASSPGDRDYGYTF. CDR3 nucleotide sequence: TGTGCCAGTAGTCCCGGGGACAGGGACTATGGCTACACCTTC.

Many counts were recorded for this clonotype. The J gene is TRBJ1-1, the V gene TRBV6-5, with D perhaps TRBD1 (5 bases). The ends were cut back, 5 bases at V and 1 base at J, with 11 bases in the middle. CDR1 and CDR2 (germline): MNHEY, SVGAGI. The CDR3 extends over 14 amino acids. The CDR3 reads CASSRDSQNTEAFF. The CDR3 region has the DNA TGTGCCAGCAGTCGGGACTCCCAGAACACTGAAGCTTTCTTT.

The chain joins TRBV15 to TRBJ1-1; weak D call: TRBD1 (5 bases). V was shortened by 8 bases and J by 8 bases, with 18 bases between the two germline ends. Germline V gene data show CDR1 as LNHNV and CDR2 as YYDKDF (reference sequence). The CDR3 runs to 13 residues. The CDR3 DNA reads TGTGCCACCTGCCGGGACCCGGAGGCGGAAGCTTTCTTT. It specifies CATCRDPEAEAFF.

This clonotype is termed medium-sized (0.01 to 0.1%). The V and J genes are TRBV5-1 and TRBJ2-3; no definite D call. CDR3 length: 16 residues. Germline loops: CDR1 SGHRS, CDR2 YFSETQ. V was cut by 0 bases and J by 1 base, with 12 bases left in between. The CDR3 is CASSLEQVARTDTQYF. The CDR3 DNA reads TGCGCCAGCAGCTTGGAGCAGGTAGCCCGCACAGATACGCAGTATTTT.

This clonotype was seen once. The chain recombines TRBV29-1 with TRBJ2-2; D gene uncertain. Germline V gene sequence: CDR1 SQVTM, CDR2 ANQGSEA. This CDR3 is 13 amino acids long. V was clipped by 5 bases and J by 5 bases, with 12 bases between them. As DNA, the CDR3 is TGCAGCGTTCACAAAGGTGGAACCGGGGAGCTGTTTTTT. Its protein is CSVHKGGTGELFF.

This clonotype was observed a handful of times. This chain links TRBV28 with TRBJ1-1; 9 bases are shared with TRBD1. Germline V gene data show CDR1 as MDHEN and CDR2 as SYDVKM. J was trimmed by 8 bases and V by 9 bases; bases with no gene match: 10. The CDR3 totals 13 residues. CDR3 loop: CASGTGLLSEAFF. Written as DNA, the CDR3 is TGTGCCAGTGGGACAGGGCTGCTTTCGGAAGCTTTCTTT.

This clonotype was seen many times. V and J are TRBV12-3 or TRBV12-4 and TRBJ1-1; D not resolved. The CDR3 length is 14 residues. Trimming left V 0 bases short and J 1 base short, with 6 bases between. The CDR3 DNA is TGTGCCAGCAGTTTAGCGGCCTCGAACACTGAAGCTTTCTTT. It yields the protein CASSLAASNTEAFF.

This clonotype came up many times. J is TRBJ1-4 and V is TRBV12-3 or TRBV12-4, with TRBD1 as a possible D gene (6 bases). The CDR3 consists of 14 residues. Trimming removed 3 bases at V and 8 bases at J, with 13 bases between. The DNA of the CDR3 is TGTGCCAGCAGTTTGTGGGGGGGCGAAGAAAAACTGTTTTTT. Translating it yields CASSLWGGEEKLFF.

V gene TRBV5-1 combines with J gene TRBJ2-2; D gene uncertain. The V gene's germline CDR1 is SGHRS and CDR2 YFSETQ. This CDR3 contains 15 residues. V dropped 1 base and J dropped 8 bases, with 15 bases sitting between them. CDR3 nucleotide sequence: TGCGCCAGCAGCTTGCTGAGCCCCCTTGAAGGGGAGCTGTTTTTT. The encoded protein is CASSLLSPLEGELFF.

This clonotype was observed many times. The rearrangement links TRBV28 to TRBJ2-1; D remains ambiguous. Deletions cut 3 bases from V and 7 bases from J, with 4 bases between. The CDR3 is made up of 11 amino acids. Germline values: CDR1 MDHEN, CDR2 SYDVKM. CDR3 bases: TGTGCCAGCAGTTTGGAAAATGAGCAGTTCTTC. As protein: CASSLENEQFF.

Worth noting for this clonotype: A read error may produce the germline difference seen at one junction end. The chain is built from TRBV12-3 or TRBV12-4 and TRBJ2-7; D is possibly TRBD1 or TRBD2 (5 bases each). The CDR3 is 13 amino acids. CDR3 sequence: CASSLRQTGELYF. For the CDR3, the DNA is TGTGCCAGCAGTTTAAGACAGACTGGGGAGCTGTACTTC.

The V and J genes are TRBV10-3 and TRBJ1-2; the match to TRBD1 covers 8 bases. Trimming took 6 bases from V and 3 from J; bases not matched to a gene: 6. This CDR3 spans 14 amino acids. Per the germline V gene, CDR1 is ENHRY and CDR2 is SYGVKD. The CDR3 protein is CAIRGQGLDYGYTF. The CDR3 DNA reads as TGTGCCATCAGAGGACAGGGCCTGGACTATGGCTACACCTTC.

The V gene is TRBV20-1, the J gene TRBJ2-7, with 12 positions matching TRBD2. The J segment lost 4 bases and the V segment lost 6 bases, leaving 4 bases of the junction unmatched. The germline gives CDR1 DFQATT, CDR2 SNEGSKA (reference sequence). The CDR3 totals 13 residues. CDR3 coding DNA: TGCAGTGCCTGGACTAGCGGGATGTACGAGCAGTACTTC. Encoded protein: CSAWTSGMYEQYF.

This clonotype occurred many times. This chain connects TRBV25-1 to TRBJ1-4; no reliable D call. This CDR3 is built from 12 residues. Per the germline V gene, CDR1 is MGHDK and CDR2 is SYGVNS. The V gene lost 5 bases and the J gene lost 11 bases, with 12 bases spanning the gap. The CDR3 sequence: CASSLGREKLFF. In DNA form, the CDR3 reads TGTGCCAGCAGTTTGGGGAGGGAGAAACTGTTTTTT. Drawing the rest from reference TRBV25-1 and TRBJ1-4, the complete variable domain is EADIYQTPRYLVIGTGKKITLECSQTMGHDKMYWYQQDPGMELHLIHYSYGVNSTEKGDLSSESTVSRIRTEHFPLTLESARPSHTSQYLCASSLGREKLFFGSGTQLSVL.